Sequencing of this T cell receptor (beta chain) was carried out in a study of blood T cell repertoires in COVID-19. For the study at large: The United States, Italy and Spain supplied acute and convalescent COVID-19 samples.

Germline V lookup: CDR1 MNHEY, CDR2 SVGAGI. V shed 10 bases, J shed 1 base, and the junction held 4 bases outside the gene matches. This CDR3 has 14 residues. In the source study's methods: It was from reference gene primer amplification that nucleated cell counts were estimated. Profiling relied on immunoSEQ multiplex PCR, and the TCRdb table lists in-frame clones only, not all of them. The DNA gave D and trimming, while V, J and clone size come from that table. The sample includes almost 400,000 clones, over 75% of them seen just once. The sequence derives from a woman aged 60 to 75 with COVID-19, enrolled during active disease. Material: peripheral blood. The chain recombines TRBV6-5 with TRBJ2-7, with 13 bases aligning to TRBD2. CDR3 nucleotide sequence: TGTGCCACCCGGACTAGCGGGGGATCCTACGAGCAGTACTTC. Its translation is CATRTSGGSYEQYF.